The 27 T cell receptor beta chains in this list originate from one sample, sequenced in a study of radiotherapy plus CTLA-4 blockade in lung cancer. Only in-frame clones appear in the TCRdb table, and some are missing; sequencing was by immunoSEQ multiplex PCR. Of approximately 77,000 clones listed, 78% are singletons. Source: peripheral blood, taken from a patient treated with radiotherapy plus ipilimumab. The receptors stem from a human donor with non-small cell lung cancer whose response to radiotherapy plus ipilimumab could not be evaluated. Some clones in this sample may be carry-over from other donors' samples.

The rearrangement joins TRBV2 to TRBJ1-2, with a possible D match to TRBD1 (6 bases). This CDR3 spans 12 amino acids. V was pared by 5 bases and J by 4 bases, with 8 bases between. Germline values: CDR1 SNHLY, CDR2 FYNNEI. This CDR3 is CASSQGIYGYTF. The CDR3 coding sequence is TGTGCCAGCAGTCAGGGGATCTATGGCTACACCTTC. The whole variable domain, filled in from reference TRBV2 and TRBJ1-2, reads EPEVTQTPSHQVTQMGQEVILRCVPISNHLYFYWYRQILGQKVEFLVSFYNNEISEKSEIFDDQFSVERPDGSNFTLKIRSTKLEDSAMYFCASSQGIYGYTFGSGTRLTVV.

The V and J genes are TRBV29-1 and TRBJ1-2, with TRBD1 matching 9 bases. The V and J ends lost 3 bases and 5 bases, in that order; junction bases with no gene match: 7. In germline, CDR1 is SQVTM, CDR2 ANQGSEA. The CDR3 has 14 amino acids. CDR3 coding DNA: TGCAGCGTTGAGGGGGGACAGGGAACATATGGCTACACCTTC. Translation gives CSVEGGQGTYGYTF.

This sequence joins TRBV11-3 and TRBJ2-2; D uncertain. CDR1 is SGHNT, CDR2 YENEEA, per germline. The germline V and J ends were trimmed by 9 bases and 5 bases, with 10 bases remaining between them. The length of the CDR3 is 12 residues. The DNA of the CDR3 is TGTGCCAGTTCCCCTGAGACCGGGGAGCTGTTTTTT. Protein: CASSPETGELFF.

The chain joins TRBV27 to TRBJ2-5, with 12 bases that match TRBD2. Trimming removed 8 bases from V and 4 bases from J; junction bases left unmatched: 14. Germline CDR1 and CDR2: MNHEY and SMNVEV (reference sequence). CDR3 length equals 17 residues. The CDR3 region has the DNA TGTGCCAGCCGTCGTCTAGCGGGGGGGCCTTCGGCAGAGACCCAGTACTTC. Encoded protein: CASRRLAGGPSAETQYF.

The CDR3: CASSAPGTDTQYF. DNA for the CDR3: TGTGCCAGCAGTGCGCCGGGGACAGATACGCAGTATTTT. The chain recombines TRBV6-1 with TRBJ2-3, with D possibly matching TRBD2 (5 bases). This CDR3 has 13 residues. From germline, CDR1 is MNHNS and CDR2 SASEGT. V lost 4 bases and J lost 3, with 8 bases in between.

The rearrangement uses TRBV5-1 and TRBJ2-5; perhaps TRBD2 as D (6 bases). From germline, CDR1 is SGHRS and CDR2 YFSETQ. The CDR3 runs 13 residues. V was clipped by 6 bases and J by 5 bases, with 14 bases between them. The CDR3 reads CASNTAGGETQYF. CDR3 DNA sequence: TGCGCCAGCAACACAGCGGGCGGGGAGACCCAGTACTTC.

On this clone: Germline and junction disagree at one end, which may indicate a read error. The chain couples TRBV6-4 to TRBJ1-2; 8 nucleotides match TRBD1. Per germline, CDR1 MRHNA and CDR2 SNTAGT. The CDR3 is 15 residues long. CDR3 DNA: TGTGCCAGCAGATGGACAGGGAGGATCCACTATGGCTACGCCTTC. It translates to CASRWTGRIHYGYAF.

V is TRBV5-4 and J is TRBJ1-2; 7 bases fit TRBD1. With V trimmed by 4 bases and J by 7 bases, 4 bases remained unmatched. Germline CDR1 SGHNT, CDR2 YYREEE (reference sequence). CDR3 length: 12 amino acids. CDR3 in amino acids: CASSQQGFGYTF. The DNA for the CDR3 is TGTGCCAGCAGCCAACAGGGGTTTGGCTACACCTTC.

The chain uses TRBV11-3 and TRBJ2-2; the match to TRBD1 covers 8 bases. Trimming took 3 bases from V and 0 from J; bases not matched to a gene: 12. Germline V lookup: CDR1 SGHNT, CDR2 YENEEA. The CDR3 sequence is 19 residues long. CDR3 DNA: TGTGCCAGCAGCTTCGGTACAGGGGGTTACCGAACGAACACCGGGGAGCTGTTTTTT. It codes for CASSFGTGGYRTNTGELFF.

This clone came up a few times. This sequence joins TRBV19 and TRBJ1-2; 7 positions agree with TRBD1. The CDR3 spans 13 residues. The junction had 7 bases not matched to a gene; V was cut back by 5 bases and J by 7 bases. CDR1 LNHDA and CDR2 SQIVND come from the germline V gene (reference sequence). CDR3 protein: CASSSDRRGGYTF. CDR3 sequence (DNA): TGTGCCAGTAGTTCGGACAGGAGGGGTGGCTACACCTTC.

V gene TRBV6-1 combines with J gene TRBJ1-6; TRBD1 aligns across 9 bases. This CDR3 spans 13 amino acids. V lost 8 bases to trimming and J lost 5 bases; unmatched junction nucleotides: 1. Germline loops: CDR1 MNHNS, CDR2 SASEGT. DNA of the CDR3: TGTGCCAGCGGGACAGGGAATAATTCACCCCTCCACTTT. It encodes CASGTGNNSPLHF.

V usage is TRBV4-2 and J usage is TRBJ1-4; weak D call: TRBD1 (5 bases). Trimming took 0 bases from V and 6 from J, leaving 17 bases between them. The CDR3 extends over 17 amino acids. Germline CDR1 LGHNA, CDR2 YNFKEQ. The CDR3: CASSQDWGGREDEKLFF. The CDR3, as DNA: TGTGCCAGCAGCCAAGATTGGGGAGGCAGGGAGGATGAAAAACTGTTTTTT.

J is TRBJ2-7 and V is TRBV7-9; D may be TRBD2 (5 bases). This CDR3 comprises 12 residues. With 5 bases removed from V and 5 bases from J, the gap between germline ends came to 10 bases. Per the germline V gene, CDR1 is SEHNR and CDR2 is FQNEAQ (reference sequence). The CDR3 region is CASSGSFHEQYF. The DNA of the CDR3 is TGTGCCAGCAGCGGGAGTTTCCACGAGCAGTACTTC. The complete variable domain, with remaining parts taken from reference TRBV7-9 and TRBJ2-7, reads DTGVSQNPRHKITKRGQNVTFRCDPISEHNRLYWYRQTLGQGPEFLTYFQNEAQLEKSRLLSDRFSAERPKGSFSTLEIQRTEQGDSAMYLCASSGSFHEQYFGPGTRLTVT.

V usage is TRBV6-5 and J usage is TRBJ1-2, with D perhaps matching TRBD1 (6 bases). From germline, CDR1 is MNHEY and CDR2 SVGAGI. This CDR3 is 13 amino acids long. V was clipped by 0 bases and J by 7 bases, with 9 bases between them. The CDR3 here is CASSYSNRVGYTF. CDR3 coding DNA: TGTGCCAGCAGTTACTCGAACAGGGTTGGCTACACCTTC.

The chain couples TRBV6-1 to TRBJ1-2; D is unclear. V was shortened by 0 bases and J by 4 bases, with 9 bases between the two germline ends. The CDR3 runs 14 residues. Germline V gene sequence: CDR1 MNHNS, CDR2 SASEGT. The CDR3 is CASSEAADVYGYTF. The CDR3 nucleotides are TGTGCCAGCAGTGAAGCAGCGGATGTCTATGGCTACACCTTC.

J is TRBJ2-1 and V is TRBV7-9; D unclear. Germline assignment: CDR1 SEHNR and CDR2 FQNEAQ (reference sequence). This CDR3 has 14 residues. V was trimmed by 4 bases and J by 3 bases, leaving 10 bases between them. CDR3 region: CASSYPSGYNEQFF. Written as DNA, the CDR3 is TGTGCCAGCAGCTACCCCTCAGGCTACAATGAGCAGTTCTTC.

This clone was counted between two and nine times. The chain recombines TRBV19 with TRBJ1-5; no firm D call. Germline values: CDR1 LNHDA, CDR2 SQIVND (reference sequence). The CDR3 loop spans 13 amino acids. V was clipped by 8 bases and J by 8 bases, with 16 bases between them. The CDR3 loop is CASGLHLREPQHF. CDR3 nucleotides: TGTGCCAGTGGCCTTCACTTGAGGGAGCCCCAGCATTTT.

This rearrangement joins TRBV28 to TRBJ2-3; a possible D gene is TRBD1 (6 bases). Trimming cost V 2 bases and J 4 bases, with 19 bases left between them. This CDR3 region has 17 residues. The germline CDR1 and CDR2 sequences are MDHEN and SYDVKM. The CDR3 protein is CASSLRVTGFRADTQYF. The DNA for the CDR3 is TGTGCCAGCAGTTTACGGGTGACAGGTTTTAGGGCAGATACGCAGTATTTT.

This clone has a single count. The chain's CDR3 is CASRNRGRTGELFF. CDR3 in DNA: TGCGCCAGCAGGAACAGGGGGCGAACCGGGGAGCTGTTTTTT. The V and J genes are TRBV4-3 and TRBJ2-2; 9 bases fit TRBD1. This CDR3 spans 14 amino acids. After removal of 6 bases from V and 5 bases from J, the junction contained 4 bases not matched to a gene. The germline V gene has CDR1 LGHNA and CDR2 YSLEER.

The chain couples TRBV5-1 to TRBJ2-5; no clear D. The closer fit of TRBJ2-7 to the DNA end suggests the J call may be wrong. Germline V gene sequence: CDR1 SGHRS, CDR2 YFSETQ. This CDR3 is 13 amino acids long. This CDR3 reads CASNRFPDYEQYF. In nucleotides, the CDR3 is TGCGCCAGCAATAGGTTTCCCGACTACGAGCAGTACTTC.

The rearrangement links TRBV6-6 to TRBJ1-3, with D uncertain. Deletions cut 7 bases from V and 0 bases from J, with 13 bases between. Germline V CDR1 and CDR2: MNHNY, SVGAGI (reference sequence). The CDR3 contains 15 residues. Written as DNA, the CDR3 is TGTGCCAGCACCCCAGGTGTTCTCTCTGGAAACACCATATATTTT. It codes for CASTPGVLSGNTIYF.

The rearrangement joins TRBV5-1 to TRBJ2-2, with D maybe TRBD2 (6 bases). The CDR3 has 15 residues. Germline CDR1 SGHRS, CDR2 YFSETQ. The germline V and J ends were trimmed by 4 bases and 1 base, with 11 bases remaining between them. The CDR3 loop is CASSTDGGNTGELFF. The CDR3 DNA sequence: TGCGCCAGCAGCACCGACGGGGGGAACACCGGGGAGCTGTTTTTT.

The chain combines TRBV15 with TRBJ1-5; D is perhaps TRBD1 (5 bases). From germline, CDR1 is LNHNV and CDR2 YYDKDF (reference sequence). Trimming took 5 bases from V and 8 from J, leaving 22 bases between them. The CDR3 length is 16 residues. CDR3 nucleotides: TGTGCCACCAGCCAACTACAGGACATGAAGGGCAAGCCCCAGCATTTT. Protein: CATSQLQDMKGKPQHF. Together with reference TRBV15 and TRBJ1-5, the CDR3 gives the full variable domain: DAMVIQNPRYQVTQFGKPVTLSCSQTLNHNVMYWYQQKSSQAPKLLFHYYDKDFNNEADTPDNFQSRRPNTSFCFLDIRSPGLGDTAMYLCATSQLQDMKGKPQHFGDGTRLSIL.

This clone was detected a few times. The rearrangement links TRBV4-1 to TRBJ1-2; 7 bases align to TRBD1. V trimming: 3 bases; J trimming: 4 bases; junction bases outside the gene matches: 8. This CDR3 region has 15 residues. Germline CDR1 is MGHRA and CDR2 is YSYEKL. DNA of the CDR3: TGCGCCAGCAGCCAGGAGGCCCGGACAGGCTATGGCTACACCTTC. Amino acids: CASSQEARTGYGYTF.

The chain is built from TRBV28 and TRBJ2-5; the D gene is possibly TRBD2 (6 bases). Deletions cut 4 bases from V and 7 bases from J, with 19 bases between. The CDR3 contains 15 residues. Germline loops: CDR1 MDHEN, CDR2 SYDVKM. In DNA, the CDR3 is TGTGCCAGCAGTTCCATGACTAGTTATTCCGCGACCCAGTACTTC. The encoded protein is CASSSMTSYSATQYF.

This clone was counted between two and nine times. The genes are TRBV7-9 and TRBJ2-1; D is undetermined. The CDR3 loop spans 13 amino acids. V was shortened by 1 base and J by 6 bases, with 7 bases between the two germline ends. Germline values: CDR1 SEHNR, CDR2 FQNEAQ (reference sequence). Here the CDR3 DNA reads TGTGCCAGCAGCTTAGACAGCCTCAATGAGCAGTTCTTC. This encodes CASSLDSLNEQFF.

This clone was detected only a few times. The chain has TRBV7-8 and TRBJ1-5; D remains unclear. Germline CDR1 and CDR2: SGHVS and FQNEAQ. The ends were cut back, 1 base at V and 6 bases at J, with 7 bases in the middle. The CDR3 spans 13 residues. CDR3 bases: TGTGCCAGCAGCTTAGGAGCGATTCAGCCCCAGCATTTT. Translating gives CASSLGAIQPQHF.